This T cell receptor beta chain was captured in a study of blood T cell repertoires in COVID-19. Study at large: The cDNA or gDNA used as material had been derived from T cells, B-cell-depleted T cells, or PBMCs.

Germline V lookup: CDR1 KGHSH, CDR2 LQKENI. Trimming shortened V by 0 bases and J by 0 bases, and 11 bases separated the two germline ends. The CDR3 is 16 residues long. Using immunoSEQ multiplex PCR, the repertoire was profiled, and TCRdb retains in-frame clones only, with some absent. Here the sample spans 200,000 or so clones, roughly 90% being singletons. This study enrolled people aged about 18 to 100 from roughly 24 US geographic areas. Donors were grouped by their self-reported clinical history. Recovered status in Cohort 3 required two negative PCRs, clearance, or symptom resolution. This TCR derives from a woman aged 18-35 years who had recovered from COVID-19. Sequencing input: PBMCs or T cells enriched from blood (not recorded which). This chain joins TRBV18 and TRBJ1-1, with D possibly matching TRBD1 (6 bases). The CDR3 DNA reads TGTGCCAGCTCACCACCCCGGCAGGGGATGAACACTGAAGCTTTCTTT. It codes for CASSPPRQGMNTEAFF.